Each of the 16 T cell receptor beta chains below was sequenced from the same sample in a study of T cell changes during pregnancy in multiple sclerosis. The table came from immunoSEQ multiplex PCR; TCRdb's copy has only in-frame clones and leaves some out. The data show 100,000 to 110,000 clones, 92% seen once. Source: peripheral blood, taken after pregnancy. These receptors all stem from a female donor with multiple sclerosis, enrolled in a pregnancy study.

The rearrangement uses TRBV7-3 and TRBJ2-1; TRBD2 aligns across 7 bases. The CDR3 is made up of 16 amino acids. In germline, CDR1 is SGHTA, CDR2 FQGTGA. The trim removed 1 base at V and 2 bases at J, leaving 5 bases unmatched. CDR3 in amino acids: CASSLRGGVAYNEQFF. The DNA for the CDR3 is TGTGCCAGCAGCTTAAGGGGAGGGGTGGCCTACAATGAGCAGTTCTTC.

Remarks on this clone: This clone may be a read error of a much larger clone one base away. The chain links TRBV11-3 to TRBJ1-2; D gene ambiguous. CDR3 length: 13 amino acids. Germline CDR1 is SGHNT and CDR2 is YENEEA. V was shortened by 5 bases and J by 0 bases, with 7 bases between the two germline ends. The CDR3, as DNA: TGTGCCAGCAGCCCCGGGGCTAACTATGGCTACACCTTC. Translating it yields CASSPGANYGYTF. Combining the CDR3 with reference TRBV11-3 and TRBJ1-2 gives the whole variable domain EAGVVQSPRYKIIEKKQPVAFWCNPISGHNTLYWYLQNLGQGPELLIRYENEEAVDDSQLPKDRFSAERLKGVDSTLKIQPAELGDSAVYLCASSPGANYGYTFGSGTRLTVV.

This chain connects TRBV14 to TRBJ2-3, with D possibly TRBD2 on 6 matching bases. Germline V CDR1 and CDR2: SGHDN, FVKESK. Deletions cut 2 bases from V and 0 bases from J, with 9 bases between. The CDR3 has 15 residues. CDR3: CASSQFGGSTDTQYF. The CDR3 region has the DNA TGTGCCAGCAGCCAATTCGGGGGAAGCACAGATACGCAGTATTTT. The full variable domain, with the rest looked up from reference TRBV14 and TRBJ2-3, is EAGVTQFPSHSVIEKGQTVTLRCDPISGHDNLYWYRRVMGKEIKFLLHFVKESKQDESGMPNNRFLAERTGGTYSTLKVQPAELEDSGVYFCASSQFGGSTDTQYFGPGTRLTVL.

The rearrangement joins TRBV6-6 to TRBJ1-1; 8 bases are shared with TRBD1. The CDR3 contains 12 residues. V shed 8 bases and J 11 bases; nucleotides not matched to a gene: 10. From germline, CDR1 is MNHNY and CDR2 SVGAGI (reference sequence). The CDR3 nucleotides read TGTGCCAGCCGGGACAGGTCAGGTGGGGCTTTCTTT. The encoded protein is CASRDRSGGAFF.

The J gene is TRBJ1-4, the V gene TRBV28, with 11 bases lining up with TRBD1. V lost 6 bases, J lost 3 bases, and 3 bases stayed unmatched. The CDR3 extends over 15 amino acids. Germline CDR1 is MDHEN and CDR2 is SYDVKM. The CDR3 sequence is CASRDRGRSNEKLFF. CDR3 nucleotides: TGTGCCAGCAGGGACAGGGGGCGTTCTAATGAAAAACTGTTTTTT.

The gene calls are TRBV7-2 and TRBJ1-5; 8 bases are a match to TRBD1. Germline values: CDR1 SGHTA, CDR2 FQGNSA. V gave up 5 bases and J gave up 1 base; unmatched junction bases: 13. CDR3 size: 18 residues. Here the CDR3 reads CASSPPGQGAASNQPQHF. The CDR3 bases are TGTGCCAGCAGCCCCCCAGGACAGGGAGCCGCCAGCAATCAGCCCCAGCATTTT.

The chain combines TRBV9 with TRBJ1-2; possibly TRBD1 for D (5 bases). The CDR3 sequence is 14 residues long. Germline V CDR1 and CDR2: SGDLS, YYNGEE. Trimming removed 0 bases at V and 6 bases at J, with 12 bases between. CDR3 nucleotides: TGTGCCAGCAGCGTAGATGGAGGGGCTAATGGCTACACCTTC. Translating it yields CASSVDGGANGYTF.

The V call is TRBV4-2, the J call TRBJ1-2; D unclear. Germline assignment: CDR1 LGHNA and CDR2 YNFKEQ. The CDR3 contains 15 residues. Trimming removed 0 bases at V and 4 bases at J, with 12 bases between. The CDR3 coding sequence is TGTGCCAGCAGCCAAGATATACAGACCGCCTATGGCTACACCTTC. It specifies CASSQDIQTAYGYTF.

The V and J genes are TRBV27 and TRBJ2-4, with TRBD1 identical over 10 bases. Germline V gives CDR1 MNHEY, CDR2 SMNVEV (reference sequence). The CDR3 totals 17 residues. Germline trimming cut 3 bases from V and 1 base from J; bases unmatched to any gene: 6. CDR3: CASSFTGTGAAKNIQYF. DNA of the CDR3: TGTGCCAGCAGTTTTACCGGGACAGGGGCGGCCAAAAACATTCAGTACTTC.

This chain links TRBV7-9 with TRBJ2-3, with D maybe TRBD2 (6 bases). This CDR3 is 14 amino acids long. Trimming took off 6 bases at V and 4 bases at J, with 14 bases between the two ends. Looked up from germline, CDR1 is SEHNR and CDR2 is FQNEAQ (reference sequence). CDR3 sequence reads: CASRTAGTADTQYF. CDR3 in DNA: TGTGCCAGCAGGACGGCGGGGACGGCAGATACGCAGTATTTT.

This chain uses TRBV5-6 with TRBJ1-6, with 7 bases matching TRBD1. The trim removed 0 bases at V and 5 bases at J, leaving 5 bases unmatched. Germline CDR1 SGHDT, CDR2 YYEEEE. This CDR3 contains 16 residues. The CDR3 DNA follows: TGTGCCAGCAGCTTGGCGAGGGGGCAAGATAATTCACCCCTCCACTTT. Amino acid sequence: CASSLARGQDNSPLHF.

V is TRBV5-1 and J is TRBJ2-7; 8 nucleotides align to TRBD2. With V trimmed by 4 bases and J by 7 bases, 10 bases remained unmatched. This CDR3 comprises 14 residues. Germline-derived CDR1 and CDR2 are SGHRS and YFSETQ. The CDR3 loop reads CASSLYAGGEEQYF. The CDR3 DNA is TGCGCCAGCAGCCTGTACGCGGGGGGCGAAGAGCAGTACTTC.

This clone was observed a few times. The chain employs TRBV14 and TRBJ2-1; D might be TRBD1 (6 bases). The CDR3 spans 16 residues. Trimming stripped 0 bases from V and 0 bases from J, with 9 bases between. Germline V lookup: CDR1 SGHDN, CDR2 FVKESK. The CDR3 sequence is CASSQDSGDSYNEQFF. The CDR3 nucleotides are TGTGCCAGCAGCCAAGATTCAGGGGACTCCTACAATGAGCAGTTCTTC. Combining the CDR3 with reference TRBV14 and TRBJ2-1 gives the whole variable domain EAGVTQFPSHSVIEKGQTVTLRCDPISGHDNLYWYRRVMGKEIKFLLHFVKESKQDESGMPNNRFLAERTGGTYSTLKVQPAELEDSGVYFCASSQDSGDSYNEQFFGPGTRLTVL.

The rearrangement links TRBV30 to TRBJ2-1, with unresolved D. Germline V gene sequence: CDR1 GTSNPN, CDR2 SVGIG (reference sequence). The CDR3 is 12 residues long. The V end lost 4 bases, the J end lost 5 bases, and 9 bases lay between the germline ends. The CDR3 loop reads CAWNSNHNEQFF. The CDR3, as DNA: TGTGCCTGGAACTCTAATCACAATGAGCAGTTCTTC.

The rearrangement joins TRBV13 to TRBJ1-6, with D possibly being TRBD1 (5 bases). With 2 bases removed from V and 6 bases from J, the gap between germline ends came to 8 bases. The V gene's germline CDR1 is PRHDT and CDR2 FYEKMQ (reference sequence). The CDR3 length is 14 residues. This chain's CDR3 is CASSLQGGNSPLHF. The CDR3 DNA reads TGTGCCAGCAGCTTACAGGGTGGTAATTCACCCCTCCACTTT. The variable domain in full, completed from reference TRBV13 and TRBJ1-6, reads AAGVIQSPRHLIKEKRETATLKCYPIPRHDTVYWYQQGPGQDPQFLISFYEKMQSDKGSIPDRFSAQQFSDYHSELNMSSLELGDSALYFCASSLQGGNSPLHFGNGTRLTVT.

The chain combines TRBV27 with TRBJ1-1; 9 nucleotides line up with TRBD1. V shed 5 bases, J shed 7 bases, and the junction held 5 bases outside the gene matches. Germline loops: CDR1 MNHEY, CDR2 SMNVEV (reference sequence). CDR3 length: 13 amino acids. The DNA for the CDR3 is TGTGCCAGCAGTCCCCGACAGGGGGGTGAAGCTTTCTTT. Translated, it gives CASSPRQGGEAFF.